This T cell receptor beta chain was identified during a study of T-cell reconstitution after alpha-beta-depleted transplantation in children. Ten or more counts support this clonotype. Germline V gene lookup returns CDR1 SGHRS and CDR2 YFSETQ. This CDR3 has 14 amino acids. V lost 2 bases and J 3 bases, leaving 9 bases between the germline ends. For TCRbeta, the library was prepared with unique molecular identifiers. TCRdb recomputed calls from the PCR reads with MiXCR, one row per CDR3 protein. The sample records around 250,000 distinct CDR3 sequences, almost 10% being singletons. The gene calls are TRBV5-1 and TRBJ1-5; possible D gene TRBD1, 5 bases. This TCR was recovered from a human donor who donated a stem cell graft to a child with SCID. Sample: PBMCs from the stem cell graft donor, taken from the stem cell graft. The CDR3 DNA reads as TGCGCCAGCAGCTTTTCAGGGATCAATCAGCCCCAGCATTTT. Translating it yields CASSFSGINQPQHF.